Below, 4 T cell receptor beta chains from the same sample are listed, as sequenced in a study of blood T cells in healthy people across ages (dated by TCRdb to between 2014 and 2016). The protocol used for the library was 5' RACE. TCRdb lists the instrument as Illumina HiSeq 2500. A second PCR of roughly 7 to 12 cycles was performed with a sample-barcoded 5' primer and a J-beta primer mix. TCRdb trimmed public reads at Q25 via fastp, called clones via MiXCR and kept in-frame beta chains. Rows are combined by CDR3 protein, so each entry shows the most common genes and DNA. For this sample there are approximately 900,000 distinct CDR3 sequences; about 44% appear just once. About an eighth of the sample is taken by the ten largest. Sample: blood. The receptor set was obtained from a man aged 30 to 45 in good health.

The rearrangement uses TRBV20-1 and TRBJ1-2; D gene ambiguous. The CDR3 extends over 14 amino acids. Germline V gives CDR1 DFQATT, CDR2 SNEGSKA (reference sequence). The V end lost 3 bases, the J end lost 7 bases, and 18 bases lay between the germline ends. The CDR3 spells CSARHHYLSLGYTF. The DNA of the CDR3 is TGCAGTGCTAGGCACCATTATCTCAGCCTTGGCTACACCTTC.

The chain combines TRBV3-1 with TRBJ1-2, with D maybe TRBD1 (6 bases). CDR3 length: 13 amino acids. V was cut by 5 bases and J by 7 bases, with 14 bases left in between. CDR1 LGHDT and CDR2 YNNKEL come from the germline V gene (reference sequence). CDR3 loop: CASSTPGDCGYTF. Written as DNA, the CDR3 is TGTGCCAGCAGCACCCCAGGGGACTGTGGCTACACCTTC.

This sequence joins TRBV20-1 and TRBJ2-3; TRBD2 aligns across 8 bases. From germline, CDR1 is DFQATT and CDR2 SNEGSKA (reference sequence). The CDR3 extends over 17 amino acids. Trimming removed 5 bases from V and 0 bases from J; junction bases left unmatched: 13. CDR3 in DNA: TGCAGTGCTCCCCTGATGGGGCGGGGGGCTAGCACAGATACGCAGTATTTT. Its protein is CSAPLMGRGASTDTQYF.

This clonotype appeared a single time. The chain employs TRBV12-3 or TRBV12-4 and TRBJ2-2; no clear D. Trimming left V 3 bases short and J 3 bases short, with 8 bases between. The CDR3 covers 14 residues. CDR3 DNA sequence: TGTGCCAGCAGTTTTGGGCGGCACACCGGGGAGCTGTTTTTT. This translates into CASSFGRHTGELFF.